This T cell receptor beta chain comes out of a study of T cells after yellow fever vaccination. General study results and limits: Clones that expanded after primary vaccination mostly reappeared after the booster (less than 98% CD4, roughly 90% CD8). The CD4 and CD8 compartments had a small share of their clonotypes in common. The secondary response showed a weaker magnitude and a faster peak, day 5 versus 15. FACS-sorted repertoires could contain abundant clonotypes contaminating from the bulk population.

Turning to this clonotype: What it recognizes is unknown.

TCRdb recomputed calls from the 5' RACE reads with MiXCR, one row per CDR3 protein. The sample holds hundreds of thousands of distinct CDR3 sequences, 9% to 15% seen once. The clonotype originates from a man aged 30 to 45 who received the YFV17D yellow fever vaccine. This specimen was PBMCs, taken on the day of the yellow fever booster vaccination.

This CDR3 is CASSLQGIDTQYF. For the CDR3, the DNA is TGTGCCAGCAGTTTACAGGGTATAGATACGCAGTATTTT. The rearrangement links TRBV12-3 or TRBV12-4 to TRBJ2-3; a weak D match, TRBD1 (5 bases). There are 13 residues in the CDR3. The V end lost 2 bases, the J end lost 5 bases, and 8 bases lay between the germline ends.